This T cell receptor (beta chain) comes out of a study of OX40 agonist ivuxolimab in advanced cancers. For this clone: The antigen is unknown.

Assay used: immunoSEQ multiplex PCR; TCRdb lists only in-frame clones, some missing. The sample consists of some 60,000 clones, around 86% of them appearing once. This CDR3 region has 14 residues. V was pared by 7 bases and J by 8 bases, with 20 bases between. CDR1 and CDR2 from the germline V gene are SNHLY and FYNNEI. Study results and limitations: Partial responders at 0.1-3.0 mg/kg showed near-lowest clonal expansion.

Sequencing was performed on CD4+ or CD8+ T cells sorted from blood, taken in a trial of the OX40 agonist ivuxolimab. This receptor was taken from an adult with an advanced solid tumor such as melanoma, head and neck, liver or kidney cancer. The chain couples TRBV2 to TRBJ1-1; D gene unclear. CDR3 protein: CASTPRRKTGEAFF. The CDR3, as DNA: TGTGCCAGCACCCCGCGCAGGAAGACGGGGGAAGCTTTCTTT. The variable domain in full, completed from reference TRBV2 and TRBJ1-1, reads EPEVTQTPSHQVTQMGQEVILRCVPISNHLYFYWYRQILGQKVEFLVSFYNNEISEKSEIFDDQFSVERPDGSNFTLKIRSTKLEDSAMYFCASTPRRKTGEAFFGQGTRLTVV.